Listed below are T cell receptor beta chains from one sample, sequenced in a study of T-cell reconstitution after alpha-beta-depleted transplantation in children. MiXCR, applied by TCRdb to the PCR reads, yields one record per CDR3 protein. The data show approximately 300,000 distinct CDR3 sequences, with 6% to 10% seen just once and about 8.2% held by the top ten. The sample consisted of peripheral blood, taken 360 days after TCRalphabeta/CD19-depleted stem cell transplant. These receptors were collected from a female patient between 2 and 15 years old who had a stem cell transplant for Fanconi anemia, so the T cells may come from the graft donor. The CDR3 runs from the conserved cysteine through the conserved F or W. Fields, in order: J gene, V gene, CDR3 length, clone size, D gene, CDR3 protein, CDR3 DNA. D genes are given only for firm matches. Some rows have no size entry. The others give once, few or many, or a class for an expanded clone.

TRBJ1-2	TRBV28	15	many	NA	CASSLGDGRSYGYTF	TGTGCCAGCAGCCTCGGGGACGGGCGAAGCTATGGCTACACCTTC
TRBJ2-3	TRBV4-2	19	few	TRBD2	CASSQDTLAGGTSTDTQYF	TGTGCCAGCAGCCAAGATACGCTAGCGGGGGGGACTAGCACAGATACGCAGTATTTT
TRBJ1-2	TRBV4-1	13	few	NA	CASSQVTEYGYTF	TGCGCCAGCAGCCAAGTGACAGAGTATGGCTACACCTTC
TRBJ1-4	TRBV28	18	few	TRBD1	CASSFLGQGGRITEKLFF	TGTGCCAGCAGTTTTTTGGGGCAGGGGGGAAGAATTACTGAAAAACTGTTTTTT
TRBJ1-3	TRBV7-2	15	many	NA	CASSGMGTSGNTIYF	TGTGCCAGCAGTGGGATGGGGACCTCTGGAAACACCATATATTTT
TRBJ2-1	TRBV5-1	15	many	TRBD2	CASSRGLALYNEQFF	TGCGCCAGCAGCAGGGGACTAGCCCTATACAATGAGCAGTTCTTC
TRBJ2-1	TRBV20-1	14	many	TRBD2	CSARSGGSYNEQFF	TGCAGTGCTCGTAGCGGGGGATCCTACAATGAGCAGTTCTTC
TRBJ1-5	TRBV6-5	16	few	TRBD1	CASSYSEGGSNQPQHF	TGTGCCAGCAGTTACTCGGAAGGGGGCAGCAATCAGCCCCAGCATTTT
TRBJ1-5	TRBV28	14	NA	NA	CASSPGRGYQPQHF	TGTGCCAGCAGTCCGGGCAGGGGCTATCAGCCCCAGCATTTT
TRBJ2-3	TRBV4-2	16	NA	NA	CASSLGAGDLTDTQYF	TGTGCCAGCAGCCTGGGGGCGGGGGACTTGACAGATACGCAGTATTTT
TRBJ1-3	TRBV3-1	14	NA	TRBD1	CACSQGGRRNTIYF	TGTGCCTGCAGCCAGGGGGGTCGGAGAAACACCATATATTTT
TRBJ1-1	TRBV21-1	12	NA	NA	CTSSRLNTEAFF	TGTACCAGCAGCAGGTTGAACACTGAAGCTTTCTTT
TRBJ2-7	TRBV15	14	many	TRBD1	CATSRDATGVEQYF	TGTGCCACCAGCAGAGACGCTACAGGGGTCGAGCAGTACTTC
TRBJ1-1	TRBV29-1	13	many	NA	CSVIHPLNTEAFF	TGCAGCGTCATCCATCCTCTGAACACTGAAGCTTTCTTT
TRBJ2-4	TRBV12-3/TRBV12-4	19	few	NA	CTSSLEITDSLLAKNIQYF	TGTACCAGCAGTTTAGAGATAACCGACAGCTTACTAGCCAAAAACATTCAGTACTTC
TRBJ2-7	TRBV27	13	many	NA	CASSLGRFYEQYF	TGTGCCAGCAGTCTGGGACGTTTCTACGAGCAGTACTTC
TRBJ2-7	TRBV6-5	16	many	TRBD1	CASSYSATGDSYEQYF	TGTGCCAGCAGTTACTCGGCGACAGGGGATTCCTACGAGCAGTACTTC